This T cell receptor (beta chain) stems from a study of blood T cell repertoires in COVID-19. Study-level background: Some COVID-19 samples were acute and others convalescent; all came from the United States, Italy and Spain. PBMCs, B-cell-depleted T cells, or T cells provided the cDNA or gDNA that made up the material.

As originally analysed: Scientists estimated how many nucleated cells there were by amplifying reference gene primers. Clones were sequenced by immunoSEQ multiplex PCR, and TCRdb holds only the in-frame ones, with some missing. For V, J and clone size, that table is used; D and trimming come from the DNA. The sample carries fewer than 150,000 clones, 60% to 85% recorded once. Germline V CDR1 and CDR2: LNHDA, SQIVND (reference sequence). V lost 5 bases and J lost 6; bases outside the gene matches: 11. CDR3 length equals 17 residues. The clonotype originates from a man older than 75 with acute or convalescent COVID-19. The chain carries TRBV19 and TRBJ2-5; 14 positions match TRBD2. Material for sequencing was peripheral blood. CDR3 loop: CASSVGLAGDRMKTQYF. The CDR3 DNA reads as TGTGCCAGTAGTGTGGGACTAGCGGGGGACCGCATGAAGACCCAGTACTTC.